These 7 T cell receptor beta chains share one sample of origin, sequenced in a study of T cell responses to AZD1222 COVID-19 vaccine (dated by TCRdb to the early 2020s). The time point label on this specimen signifies: about 28 days (+/-7) after the second vaccine dose. The sample's treatment or condition, from its label and the paper: meningococcal conjugate vaccine given as trial control. Libraries were made using the immunoSEQ multiplex PCR assay. Sourced from immuneACCESS, this table was stored by TCRdb with only in-frame sequences that have V and J called. A share of the clones is absent; for the studies checked, an unresolved V gene accounts for under half, and the remainder has no known explanation. Counted in this sample were 140,000 or so clones; 91% of them appeared once. The ten largest account for 7.5% of the sample. Here the sequenced sample was peripheral blood, taken 28 days after the second dose of the MenACWY control vaccine. The receptors here all came from an adult who received the MenACWY meningococcal vaccine as a control.

The chain is built from TRBV5-4 and TRBJ2-2; perhaps TRBD1 as D (6 bases). V lost 0 bases and J 7 bases, leaving 19 bases between the germline ends. This CDR3 spans 17 amino acids. The germline gives CDR1 SGHNT, CDR2 YYREEE (reference sequence). DNA for the CDR3: TGTGCCAGCAGCTTGGGTGGGGGACATCAGACAGTCGGGGAGCTGTTTTTT. Residues: CASSLGGGHQTVGELFF.

For the CDR3, the DNA is TGTGCCAGCAGCGCCCGGGGGGCCCGGGGCACCGGGGAGCTGTTTTTT. It codes for CASSARGARGTGELFF. The J gene is TRBJ2-2, the V gene TRBV9, with D possibly being TRBD2 (7 bases). Germline CDR1 and CDR2: SGDLS and YYNGEE. Between the trimmed V and J ends, which lost 3 bases and 4 bases, there was a span of 16 bases. The CDR3 sequence is 16 residues long.

This clone has only one observation. The chain joins TRBV7-2 to TRBJ2-7; D is unclear. Trimming left V 2 bases short and J 6 bases short, with 14 bases between. The CDR3 extends over 14 amino acids. Germline assignment: CDR1 SGHTA and CDR2 FQGNSA. The CDR3 loop is CASSLKHPLGEQYF. CDR3 in DNA: TGTGCCAGCAGCTTAAAACACCCTTTGGGCGAGCAGTACTTC. Supplemented by reference TRBV7-2 and TRBJ2-7, the full variable domain reads GAGVSQSPSNKVTEKGKDVELRCDPISGHTALYWYRQSLGQGLEFLIYFQGNSAPDKSGLPSDRFSAERTGGSVSTLTIQRTQQEDSAVYLCASSLKHPLGEQYFGPGTRLTVT.

The V call is TRBV21-1, the J call TRBJ2-3; no DNA check was done on the table's D call, TRBD2. TRBV21-1 is a pseudogene segment. The CDR3 extends over 18 amino acids. CDR3 nucleotide sequence: TGTGCCAGCAGCAAAGGGTCGACTAGCGGGATTTTAACAGATACGCAGTATTTT. Residues: CASSKGSTSGILTDTQYF.

This chain joins TRBV5-1 and TRBJ2-3; weak D call: TRBD1 (6 bases). Germline lookup yields CDR1 SGHRS and CDR2 YFSETQ. This CDR3 is built from 16 residues. V lost 4 bases, J lost 6 bases, and 21 bases lay in between. This chain's CDR3 is CASSMDSSSITDTQYF. DNA for the CDR3: TGCGCCAGCAGCATGGACAGTTCTTCCATAACGGATACGCAGTATTTT.

The CDR3 DNA reads TGTGCCAGCAGCCTCGGGACAGGGGGCATTTTCGGGGAGCTGTTTTTT. Translated, it gives CASSLGTGGIFGELFF. The chain has TRBV7-3 and TRBJ2-2; 12 bases line up with TRBD1. J was trimmed by 7 bases and V by 5 bases; bases with no gene match: 8. Germline CDR1 SGHTA, CDR2 FQGTGA. There are 16 residues in the CDR3.

This rearrangement joins TRBV13 to TRBJ2-3, with D maybe TRBD1 (5 bases). Germline V gives CDR1 PRHDT, CDR2 FYEKMQ (reference sequence). The ends were cut back, 2 bases at V and 6 bases at J, with 15 bases in the middle. This CDR3 contains 15 residues. DNA of the CDR3: TGTGCCAGCAGCTTATTGGGGCAAAGTTGGGATACGCAGTATTTT. Translating it yields CASSLLGQSWDTQYF.